What follows is one T cell receptor (beta chain) and its context. Antigen: not known. This table comes from immunoSEQ multiplex PCR, and its TCRdb copy is limited to in-frame clones, with some not included. The repertoire holds around 23,000 clones, with over 75% as singletons. The data stem from a study of T cells in localized non-small cell lung cancer. Study findings and constraints: Across samples, adjacent lung featured a median 57 of the top 100 tumor clones.

In germline, CDR1 is MNHNY, CDR2 SVGAGI (reference sequence). The germline V and J ends were trimmed by 0 bases and 5 bases, with 13 bases remaining between them. This CDR3 has 15 residues. The specimen comprised peripheral blood, sampled before any cancer treatment. This TCR derives from a woman aged 40 to 75 with stage I lung adenocarcinoma. The chain joins TRBV6-6 to TRBJ2-5, with a possible D match to TRBD2 (7 bases). CDR3 coding DNA: TGTGCCAGCAGTTACTCGGGGGCGCGGGGGGAGACCCAGTACTTC. Protein: CASSYSGARGETQYF.